One and the same sample provided the 16 T cell receptor beta chains below, sequenced in a study of T cell responses to AZD1222 COVID-19 vaccine. The method was immunoSEQ multiplex PCR; TCRdb's version includes in-frame clones alone and lacks a portion of them. The repertoire has about 130,000 clones, roughly nine tenths of them found once; the top ten carry around a tenth. The sequenced sample was peripheral blood, obtained 28 days after the second AZD1222 dose. The receptors come from an adult who received the AZD1222 COVID-19 vaccine.

V usage is TRBV6-1 and J usage is TRBJ2-1; tentatively, D is TRBD1 (5 bases). CDR1 MNHNS and CDR2 SASEGT come from the germline V gene. V lost 4 bases to trimming and J lost 0 bases, with 13 bases between them. This CDR3 has 16 amino acids. For the CDR3, the DNA is TGTGCCAGCAGTGGGCGACAGATCAGCTCCTACAATGAGCAGTTCTTC. Encoded protein: CASSGRQISSYNEQFF.

This rearrangement joins TRBV28 to TRBJ2-7, with TRBD2 as a possible D gene (6 bases). Germline V CDR1 and CDR2: MDHEN, SYDVKM. CDR3 size: 14 residues. Deletions cut 6 bases from V and 2 bases from J, with 14 bases between. The CDR3 bases are TGTGCCAGCAGCCGTAGCGGACCACCCTACGAGCAGTACTTC. It is translated as CASSRSGPPYEQYF.

The chain couples TRBV5-1 to TRBJ2-1; weak D call: TRBD2 (6 bases). The V end lost 4 bases, the J end lost 0 bases, and 11 bases lay between the germline ends. This CDR3 contains 15 residues. Germline V gives CDR1 SGHRS, CDR2 YFSETQ. The CDR3 DNA reads TGCGCCAGCAGCGGGGGGAGGAGCTCCTACAATGAGCAGTTCTTC. Its protein product is CASSGGRSSYNEQFF.

A remark on this clone: Within the sample, other DNA sequences also encode this same CDR3. The rearrangement joins TRBV6-2 or TRBV6-3 to TRBJ1-1, with D unclear. The CDR3 consists of 14 residues. CDR1 is MNHEY and CDR2 is SVGEGT in the germline V gene. The V and J ends lost 2 bases and 0 bases respectively, with 7 bases between them. CDR3 DNA: TGTGCCAGCAGTTACGGCAGGCTGAACACTGAAGCTTTCTTT. Its protein product is CASSYGRLNTEAFF.

This clone turned up a few times. The chain joins TRBV7-9 to TRBJ1-1, with D unclear. The germline V gene has CDR1 SEHNR and CDR2 FQNEAQ (reference sequence). The CDR3 has 15 amino acids. V lost 1 base and J lost 3, with 12 bases in between. Here the CDR3 DNA reads TGTGCCAGCAGCTTAGTAGCGGGGATGGACACTGAAGCTTTCTTT. Amino acid sequence: CASSLVAGMDTEAFF.

CDR3 DNA sequence: TGCGCCAGCAGTGAGGGAAGCAATCAGCCCCAGCATTTT. Residues: CASSEGSNQPQHF. The chain couples TRBV10-1 to TRBJ1-5, with D uncertain. CDR1 and CDR2 (germline): WNHNN, SYGVQD (reference sequence). The CDR3 spans 13 residues. Trimming removed 2 bases from V and 1 base from J, with 3 bases in between.

The chain combines TRBV18 with TRBJ1-2, with D unclear. With 3 bases removed from V and 3 bases from J, the gap between germline ends came to 17 bases. Germline V gives CDR1 KGHSH, CDR2 LQKENI. CDR3 length equals 16 residues. The CDR3 is CASSPLRERTDYGYTF. In DNA form, the CDR3 reads TGTGCCAGCTCACCTTTAAGGGAGAGGACTGACTATGGCTACACCTTC.

The CDR3 reads CATRSRGSFTEAFF. CDR3 nucleotide sequence: TGTGCCACCCGGTCCAGGGGAAGTTTCACTGAAGCTTTCTTT. The chain joins TRBV5-8 to TRBJ1-1, with a tentative D call TRBD1 (6 bases). In germline, CDR1 is SGHTS, CDR2 YDEGEE. The CDR3 is 14 residues long. V lost 9 bases, J lost 4 bases, and 19 bases lay in between. Full variable domain (missing parts from reference TRBV5-8 and TRBJ1-1): EAGVTQSPTHLIKTRGQQATLRCSPISGHTSVYWYQQALGLGLQFLLWYDEGEERNRGNFPPRFSGRQFPNYSSELNVNALELEDSALYLCATRSRGSFTEAFFGQGTRLTVV.

This chain joins TRBV9 and TRBJ1-1; tentative D call: TRBD1 (5 bases). Per germline, CDR1 SGDLS and CDR2 YYNGEE. The ends were cut back, 0 bases at V and 2 bases at J, with 11 bases in the middle. This CDR3 is built from 15 residues. The CDR3 region is CASSVEPGGNTEAFF. The DNA of the CDR3 is TGTGCCAGCAGCGTAGAGCCGGGGGGAAACACTGAAGCTTTCTTT.

The chain is built from TRBV7-2 and TRBJ2-3; the match to TRBD2 covers 7 bases. Germline V lookup: CDR1 SGHTA, CDR2 FQGNSA. The CDR3 runs 18 residues. J lost 0 bases, V lost 0 bases, and 9 bases had no gene match. The CDR3 DNA is TGTGCCAGCAGCTTAGCGGCTGGTAGCGGGCCTAGCACAGATACGCAGTATTTT. This gives the protein CASSLAAGSGPSTDTQYF.

The rearrangement links TRBV6-1 to TRBJ2-1, with TRBD2 matching over 15 bases. CDR3 size: 17 residues. The V gene's germline CDR1 is MNHNS and CDR2 SASEGT. V shed 2 bases and J 8 bases; nucleotides not matched to a gene: 7. The DNA for the CDR3 is TGTGCCAGCAGTGAACGGACTAGCGGGAGGGCCTGGTATGAGCAGTTCTTC. Encoded protein: CASSERTSGRAWYEQFF.

The chain employs TRBV4-1 and TRBJ1-5; D perhaps matches TRBD1 (5 bases). CDR3 size: 13 residues. V shed 3 bases and J shed 9 bases, with 12 bases lying between them. Germline assignment: CDR1 MGHRA and CDR2 YSYEKL. CDR3 in DNA: TGCGCCAGCAGCCAGACCCTCGGGGGGCCCCAGCATTTT. Its translation: CASSQTLGGPQHF.

The chain uses TRBV5-6 and TRBJ2-1, with TRBD1 identical over 8 bases. Germline CDR1 SGHDT, CDR2 YYEEEE. This CDR3 comprises 14 residues. V lost 4 bases, J lost 3 bases, and 3 bases stayed unmatched. CDR3 amino acids: CASSQGTGYNEQFF. The CDR3 bases are TGTGCCAGCAGCCAGGGGACAGGCTACAATGAGCAGTTCTTC.

The CDR3 DNA reads TGTGCCAGTAGTACCCAAGAGACCCAGTACTTC. Protein: CASSTQETQYF. V is TRBV19 and J is TRBJ2-5; no clear D gene. Trimming cost V 4 bases and J 1 base, with 1 base left between them. Per germline, CDR1 LNHDA and CDR2 SQIVND (reference sequence). The CDR3 has 11 amino acids.

The V call is TRBV19, the J call TRBJ1-4; 9 nucleotides match TRBD1. CDR1 and CDR2 from the germline V gene are LNHDA and SQIVND (reference sequence). CDR3 length: 16 amino acids. J was trimmed by 1 base and V by 8 bases; bases with no gene match: 8. This chain's CDR3 is CASQDRGERTNEKLFF. The CDR3 bases are TGTGCCAGTCAGGACAGGGGCGAACGAACTAATGAAAAACTGTTTTTT. Supplemented by reference TRBV19 and TRBJ1-4, the full variable domain reads DGGITQSPKYLFRKEGQNVTLSCEQNLNHDAMYWYRQDPGQGLRLIYYSQIVNDFQKGDIAEGYSVSREKKESFPLTVTSAQKNPTAFYLCASQDRGERTNEKLFFGSGTQLSVL.

CDR3 in DNA: TGTGCCAGCAGCCAACTTTTGAGGTTACAGAACTCTGGAAACACCATATATTTT. Translating gives CASSQLLRLQNSGNTIYF. The V and J genes are TRBV3-1 (or the pseudogene TRBV3-2) and TRBJ1-3; D not resolved. With 2 bases removed from V and 0 bases from J, the gap between germline ends came to 17 bases. This CDR3 is 18 amino acids long. Germline loops: CDR1 LGHDT, CDR2 YNNKEL (reference sequence).